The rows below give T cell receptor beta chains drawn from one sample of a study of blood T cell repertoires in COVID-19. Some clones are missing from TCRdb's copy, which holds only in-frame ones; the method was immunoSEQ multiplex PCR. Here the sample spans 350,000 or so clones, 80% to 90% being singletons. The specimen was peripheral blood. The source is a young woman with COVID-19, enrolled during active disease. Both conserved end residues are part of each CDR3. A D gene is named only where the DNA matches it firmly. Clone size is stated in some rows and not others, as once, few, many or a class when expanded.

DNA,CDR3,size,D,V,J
TGTGCCTCCAGCCAGGGGTCTGGAAACACCATATATTTT,CASSQGSGNTIYF,few,NA,TRBV19,TRBJ1-3
TGTGCCAGCAAAACAAGGGGAGGTACCCCAGAGACCCAGTACTTC,CASKTRGGTPETQYF,NA,NA,TRBV2,TRBJ2-5
TGTGCCAGCTCACTATCGACCCAGGGGGAAAAACTGTTTTTT,CASSLSTQGEKLFF,NA,NA,TRBV18,TRBJ1-4
TGTGCCTGGAGTGTACGAGGGGGCAGGGAGAACACTGAAGCTTTCTTT,CAWSVRGGRENTEAFF,NA,TRBD1,TRBV30,TRBJ1-1
TGCGCCAGCAGCTTGGGCCTAGCGGGAGGCTCCTACAATGAGCAGTTCTTC,CASSLGLAGGSYNEQFF,NA,TRBD2,TRBV5-1,TRBJ2-1
TGTGCCAGCAGCTCCACGGACAGTTGGACTGAAGCTTTCTTT,CASSSTDSWTEAFF,NA,NA,TRBV11-2,TRBJ1-1
TGTGCCAGCAGCCACACTAGCGTCCTAGAGATGGGTACAGATACGCAGTATTTT,CASSHTSVLEMGTDTQYF,NA,TRBD2,TRBV6-7,TRBJ2-3
TGTGCTAGTGGACATACCCGGTCGACAGGTAATTATGAAAAACTGTTTTTT,CASGHTRSTGNYEKLFF,NA,NA,TRBV12-5,TRBJ1-4
TGTGCCAGCAGCCCTGACAGGGCCAGCGATGAGCAGTTCTTC,CASSPDRASDEQFF,NA,TRBD1,TRBV6-4,TRBJ2-1
TGTGCCAGCAGCCTGCAACAGGGGTTCCAAGAGACCCAGTACTTC,CASSLQQGFQETQYF,once,TRBD1,TRBV5-6,TRBJ2-5
TGCGCCAGCAGCTTGGAGGGCGGGAGGTACGAGCAGTACTTC,CASSLEGGRYEQYF,NA,TRBD2,TRBV5-1,TRBJ2-7
TGTGCCTGGAGTGTATGGGCGAACACTGAAGCTTTCTTT,CAWSVWANTEAFF,NA,NA,TRBV30,TRBJ1-1
TGTGCCAGCGGCCCCGGGGGTAACACTGAAGCTTTCTTT,CASGPGGNTEAFF,NA,NA,TRBV6-2/TRBV6-3,TRBJ1-1
TGTGCCACCAGCAGAGACGTGGGTACGGGGCAGCCCCAGCATTTT,CATSRDVGTGQPQHF,NA,NA,TRBV15,TRBJ1-5
TGTGCCAGCAGTTTTACAGGGGGAAATGAAAAACTGTTTTTT,CASSFTGGNEKLFF,few,TRBD1,TRBV28,TRBJ1-4
TGCGCCAGCAGCTATGGACAGAGGAACACTGAAGCTTTCTTT,CASSYGQRNTEAFF,NA,NA,TRBV5-1,TRBJ1-1
TGTGCCAGCAGTGATAGCGGGAGGGCCCGGTCAGATACGCAGTATTTT,CASSDSGRARSDTQYF,NA,TRBD2,TRBV25-1,TRBJ2-3
TGTGCCAGCAGGGGACAGGGAGGTAGTTCACCCCTCCACTTT,CASRGQGGSSPLHF,NA,TRBD1,TRBV7-2,TRBJ1-6
TGTGCCAGCAGCTTGGATTTCCTCAACTATGGCTACACCTTC,CASSLDFLNYGYTF,NA,NA,TRBV5-6,TRBJ1-2
TGTGCCAGCAGCCCCCTCGTGGACTCCTACTCCTACGAGCAGTACTTC,CASSPLVDSYSYEQYF,NA,NA,TRBV5-4,TRBJ2-7